These T cell receptor beta chains were read from a single sample in a study of CD4 T cell repertoires in COVID-19. This table comes from immunoSEQ multiplex PCR, and its TCRdb copy is limited to in-frame clones, with some not included. The sample comprises approximately 24,000 clones, roughly 92% of which are singletons, and approximately 0.7% rests with the top ten. This material consisted of circulating follicular helper CD4+ T cells (cTfh) from blood, taken before the COVID-19 pandemic. These receptors were collected from a human donor who had COVID-19. Both conserved end residues are part of each CDR3. A D gene is named only where the DNA matches it firmly. Only part of the rows carry a size: once, few, many, or a class if the clone is expanded.

size: once
J: TRBJ2-7
V: TRBV7-2
D: TRBD2
length: 14
CDR3: CASSLSGIPGEQYF
DNA: TGTGCCAGCAGCCTAAGCGGGATCCCCGGCGAGCAGTACTTC

size: .
J: TRBJ2-1
V: TRBV25-1
D: TRBD1
length: 14
CDR3: CASSELQGVDEQFF
DNA: TGTGCCAGCAGTGAATTACAGGGGGTCGATGAGCAGTTCTTC

size: .
J: TRBJ2-7
V: TRBV6-1
D: TRBD2
length: 14
CDR3: CASSEGSGRARQYF
DNA: TGTGCCAGCAGTGAAGGTAGCGGGAGGGCCAGGCAGTACTTC

size: .
J: TRBJ1-5
V: TRBV19
D: TRBD1
length: 15
CDR3: CASSIGQGAFQPQHF
DNA: TGTGCCAGTAGTATAGGCCAGGGGGCCTTCCAGCCCCAGCATTTT

size: .
J: TRBJ2-7
V: TRBV11-1
D: .
length: 15
CDR3: CASSPKTTNSYEQYF
DNA: TGTGCCAGCAGCCCTAAGACCACTAACTCCTACGAGCAGTACTTC

size: .
J: TRBJ1-1
V: TRBV7-2
D: TRBD1
length: 14
CDR3: CASSLDRDRSRAFF
DNA: TGTGCCAGCAGCTTAGATAGGGACAGGAGTCGAGCTTTCTTT

size: .
J: TRBJ1-2
V: TRBV30
D: .
length: 15
CDR3: CAWSVLQGSKYGYTF
DNA: TGTGCCTGGAGTGTACTTCAGGGATCGAAGTATGGCTACACCTTC

size: .
J: TRBJ2-7
V: TRBV28
D: TRBD2
length: 13
CDR3: CATLAGTIDEQYF
DNA: TGTGCCACCCTAGCGGGGACGATTGACGAGCAGTACTTC

size: .
J: TRBJ2-5
V: TRBV19
D: TRBD1
length: 14
CDR3: CASSGGRQGQTQYF
DNA: TGTGCCAGTAGTGGAGGGAGACAGGGGCAGACCCAGTACTTC

size: .
J: TRBJ2-2
V: TRBV6-5
D: .
length: 14
CDR3: CASSPGANTGELFF
DNA: TGTGCCAGCAGTCCCGGGGCGAACACCGGGGAGCTGTTTTTT

size: .
J: TRBJ2-7
V: TRBV10-3
D: TRBD2
length: 11
CDR3: CAISEAGERYF
DNA: TGTGCCATCAGTGAAGCGGGGGAGCGATACTTC

size: .
J: TRBJ2-2
V: TRBV10-3
D: TRBD1
length: 19
CDR3: CAISTGTGYDRGNTGELFF
DNA: TGTGCCATCAGTACCGGGACAGGGTATGATAGGGGCAACACCGGGGAGCTGTTTTTT

size: .
J: TRBJ2-3
V: TRBV7-8
D: .
length: 16
CDR3: CASSFSRSLSTDTQYF
DNA: TGTGCCAGCAGCTTTTCGCGTAGCCTTAGCACAGATACGCAGTATTTT

size: .
J: TRBJ2-2
V: TRBV18
D: TRBD1
length: 14
CDR3: CASSEQGIAGELFF
DNA: TGTGCCAGCTCAGAACAGGGGATAGCCGGGGAGCTGTTTTTT

size: .
J: TRBJ2-3
V: TRBV19
D: .
length: 15
CDR3: CASSILDSGSWAQYF
DNA: TGTGCCAGTAGCATCCTGGACAGTGGGTCCTGGGCGCAGTATTTT

size: .
J: TRBJ2-1
V: TRBV11-2
D: .
length: 11
CDR3: CASSFLWEQFF
DNA: TGTGCCAGCAGCTTCCTATGGGAGCAGTTCTTC

size: .
J: TRBJ1-1
V: TRBV7-3
D: .
length: 14
CDR3: CASSPTGFGEQAFF
DNA: TGTGCCAGCAGCCCCACCGGGTTTGGGGAGCAAGCTTTCTTT

size: .
J: TRBJ2-7
V: TRBV23-1
D: TRBD2
length: 17
CDR3: CASSPPRGRVSSYEQYF
DNA: TGCGCCAGCAGTCCTCCCCGGGGGAGGGTAAGCTCCTACGAGCAGTACTTC

size: .
J: TRBJ2-3
V: TRBV1
D: .
length: 17
CDR3: CTSSQGGADLWADTQYF
DNA: TGCACCAGCAGCCAAGGTGGAGCGGACTTGTGGGCAGATACGCAGTATTTT